This T cell receptor (beta chain) was profiled in a study of T cell repertoires in cytomegalovirus infection (dated by TCRdb to the late 2010s). Context from the whole study: Alongside well-studied HLA-B-restricted epitopes, the peptide stimulations were aimed at recently identified HLA-C-restricted CMV epitopes, whose presentation resists viral immunomodulation. The HLA type of each donor mattered for the analysis, because public TCR beta signatures pointed to carriage of CMV infection along with the matching HLA type.

Read against the paper, the sample's treatment or condition label means: in vitro stimulation with specific CMV peptide epitopes to enrich CMV-specific T cells. The listed sequencing device is Illumina HiSeq 1500. TCRdb reran the public reads through fastp at Q25 and MiXCR, keeping productive beta chains. Merged by CDR3 protein, the rows form single entries marked with the most common genes and DNA. The sample data list a few hundred thousand distinct CDR3 sequences, and approximately 40% of these were observed just once. The ten most abundant clones make up more than 40% of the sample. The investigation overall reported the following: The ex vivo response was dominated by HLA-C-restricted CMV-specific TCR beta clonotypes, and the single most frequent clonotype in two of eight donors was supplied by these HLA-C-restricted clonotypes. In both this cohort and an independent roughly 330-donor cohort, the cumulative frequency of public TCR beta family members distinguished carriers of CMV infection plus the relevant HLA type.

A distance of 15 bases separates the germline ends of V and J, which lose 6 bases and 6 bases respectively. The CDR3 holds 13 amino acids from the cysteine to the phenylalanine. Only the CDR3 portion is preserved as DNA: 39 bases, with reading frame beginning at the first base. This clonotype has a handful of counts. This clone's antigen is unknown. The input lacks base qualities; no much larger clone sits a single base away. The sequence came from a human donor in good health (CMV status not recorded). Some clones in this sample may be carry-over from other donors' samples. Material: cultured PBMCs, obtained from culture after CMV antigen stimulation. This receptor chain uses TRBV12-3 or TRBV12-4 and TRBJ2-7; TRBD2 is possibly the D segment (5 matching bases). CDR3 reads: CASRDYSSREQYF. The DNA sequence is given as TGTGCCAGCAGAGACTACAGCTCTCGCGAGCAGTACTTC.